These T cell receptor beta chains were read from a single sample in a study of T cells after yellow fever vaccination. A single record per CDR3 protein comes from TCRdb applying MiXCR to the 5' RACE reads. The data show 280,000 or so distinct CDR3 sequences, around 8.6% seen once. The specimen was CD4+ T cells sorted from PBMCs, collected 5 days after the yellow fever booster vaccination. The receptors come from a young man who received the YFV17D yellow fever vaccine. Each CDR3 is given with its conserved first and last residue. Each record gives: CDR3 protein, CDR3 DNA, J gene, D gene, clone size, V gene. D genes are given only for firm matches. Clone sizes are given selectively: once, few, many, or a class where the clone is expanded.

CDR3aa: CASSKTLKETQYF; CDR3nt: TGTGCCAGCAGCAAGACCCTAAAAGAGACCCAGTACTTC; j_gene: TRBJ2-5; d_gene: NA; abundance: many; v_gene: TRBV28
CDR3aa: CASSPTGTSGGMVSYNEQFF; CDR3nt: TGTGCCAGTAGTCCCACCGGGACTAGCGGGGGGATGGTCTCCTACAATGAGCAGTTCTTC; j_gene: TRBJ2-1; d_gene: TRBD2; abundance: NA; v_gene: TRBV19
CDR3aa: CSVFWTGGEETQYF; CDR3nt: TGCAGCGTTTTTTGGACAGGGGGCGAAGAGACCCAGTACTTC; j_gene: TRBJ2-5; d_gene: TRBD1; abundance: many; v_gene: TRBV29-1
CDR3aa: CASSFTSGGATSEQFF; CDR3nt: TGTGCCAGCAGCTTTACTAGCGGGGGAGCGACGAGTGAGCAGTTCTTC; j_gene: TRBJ2-1; d_gene: TRBD2; abundance: NA; v_gene: TRBV7-3
CDR3aa: CASSVFRVSDTQYF; CDR3nt: TGTGCCAGTAGTGTCTTCAGGGTTTCGGATACGCAGTATTTT; j_gene: TRBJ2-3; d_gene: NA; abundance: NA; v_gene: TRBV19
CDR3aa: CASSLDPRRDTQYF; CDR3nt: TGTGCCAGCAGTTTGGACCCGCGCAGGGATACGCAGTATTTT; j_gene: TRBJ2-3; d_gene: NA; abundance: many; v_gene: TRBV12-3/TRBV12-4
CDR3aa: CSASGQVNTEAFF; CDR3nt: TGCAGTGCCTCGGGGCAGGTGAACACTGAAGCTTTCTTT; j_gene: TRBJ1-1; d_gene: NA; abundance: NA; v_gene: TRBV20-1
CDR3aa: CSAKADTRYTF; CDR3nt: TGCAGTGCTAAAGCCGACACCCGCTACACCTTC; j_gene: TRBJ1-2; d_gene: NA; abundance: NA; v_gene: TRBV20-1
CDR3aa: CATSEPAGTGGYGYTF; CDR3nt: TGTGCCACCAGTGAGCCGGCAGGGACTGGGGGATATGGCTACACCTTC; j_gene: TRBJ1-2; d_gene: NA; abundance: few; v_gene: TRBV24-1
CDR3aa: CASSPQGAAGYTF; CDR3nt: TGTGCCAGCAGCCCACAGGGGGCGGCTGGCTACACCTTC; j_gene: TRBJ1-2; d_gene: TRBD1; abundance: few; v_gene: TRBV7-3
CDR3aa: CASSQNGGYGYTF; CDR3nt: TGCGCCAGCAGCCAAAATGGGGGTTATGGCTACACCTTC; j_gene: TRBJ1-2; d_gene: NA; abundance: NA; v_gene: TRBV4-3
CDR3aa: CASSLLLLVTQYF; CDR3nt: TGTGCCAGCAGTTTACTCCTACTTGTGACCCAGTACTTC; j_gene: TRBJ2-5; d_gene: NA; abundance: NA; v_gene: TRBV6-2/TRBV6-3
CDR3aa: CASSFWGAPYQETQYF; CDR3nt: TGTGCCAGCAGCTTCTGGGGGGCCCCCTACCAAGAGACCCAGTACTTC; j_gene: TRBJ2-5; d_gene: NA; abundance: NA; v_gene: TRBV5-4
CDR3aa: CASSLGLRRRGYTF; CDR3nt: TGTGCCAGCAGCTTGGGTCTTCGTCGGAGGGGCTACACCTTC; j_gene: TRBJ1-2; d_gene: NA; abundance: many; v_gene: TRBV7-8
CDR3aa: CASSLEQPNNEQFF; CDR3nt: TGCGCCAGCAGCTTGGAACAGCCGAACAATGAGCAGTTCTTC; j_gene: TRBJ2-1; d_gene: NA; abundance: NA; v_gene: TRBV5-1
CDR3aa: CALAPAGWGDTQYF; CDR3nt: TGTGCCCTAGCCCCGGCGGGGTGGGGAGATACGCAGTATTTT; j_gene: TRBJ2-3; d_gene: NA; abundance: few; v_gene: TRBV28
CDR3aa: CASSFVGGLAGTILNTGELFF; CDR3nt: TGCGCCAGCAGCTTCGTTGGCGGACTAGCGGGGACAATACTCAACACCGGGGAGCTGTTTTTT; j_gene: TRBJ2-2; d_gene: TRBD2; abundance: few; v_gene: TRBV5-1
CDR3aa: CASSLVGVAGGYTF; CDR3nt: TGTGCCAGCAGCTTGGTGGGCGTGGCGGGGGGCTACACCTTC; j_gene: TRBJ1-2; d_gene: NA; abundance: NA; v_gene: TRBV7-2
CDR3aa: CASSPGSQGGYTF; CDR3nt: TGTGCCAGCAGTCCCGGATCTCAGGGGGGCTACACCTTC; j_gene: TRBJ1-2; d_gene: NA; abundance: NA; v_gene: TRBV7-3
CDR3aa: CASSQDRGNGYTF; CDR3nt: TGTGCCAGCAGCCAAGATCGAGGGAATGGCTACACCTTC; j_gene: TRBJ1-2; d_gene: NA; abundance: few; v_gene: TRBV4-2
CDR3aa: CASSRQGSNTGELFF; CDR3nt: TGTGCCAGCAGTAGACAGGGCTCGAACACCGGGGAGCTGTTTTTT; j_gene: TRBJ2-2; d_gene: TRBD1; abundance: many; v_gene: TRBV4-2
CDR3aa: CASSYGTENTEAFF; CDR3nt: TGTGCCAGCAGCTACGGGACGGAGAACACTGAAGCTTTCTTT; j_gene: TRBJ1-1; d_gene: NA; abundance: few; v_gene: TRBV9
CDR3aa: CASSPARGGKVWETQYF; CDR3nt: TGTGCCAGCAGCCCCGCGAGGGGGGGGAAGGTTTGGGAGACCCAGTACTTC; j_gene: TRBJ2-5; d_gene: NA; abundance: few; v_gene: TRBV5-8
CDR3aa: CSVVTDYTGELFF; CDR3nt: TGCAGTGTCGTGACGGATTACACCGGGGAGCTGTTTTTT; j_gene: TRBJ2-2; d_gene: NA; abundance: NA; v_gene: TRBV20-1
CDR3aa: CASSQVPGVEQFF; CDR3nt: TGTGCCAGCAGCCAGGTCCCGGGGGTGGAGCAGTTCTTC; j_gene: TRBJ2-1; d_gene: NA; abundance: few; v_gene: TRBV3-1
CDR3aa: CSALEGGQTDTQYF; CDR3nt: TGCAGTGCTCTTGAGGGGGGCCAGACAGATACGCAGTATTTT; j_gene: TRBJ2-3; d_gene: NA; abundance: NA; v_gene: TRBV20-1
CDR3aa: CASSFSAGIERRDTQYF; CDR3nt: TGTGCCAGCAGCTTTTCAGCGGGAATTGAGCGTCGGGATACGCAGTATTTT; j_gene: TRBJ2-3; d_gene: TRBD2; abundance: NA; v_gene: TRBV7-2
CDR3aa: CASRQPGLGEQYF; CDR3nt: TGTGCCAGCAGACAACCGGGACTAGGCGAGCAGTACTTC; j_gene: TRBJ2-7; d_gene: TRBD2; abundance: many; v_gene: TRBV12-3/TRBV12-4
CDR3aa: CASSPGTSGFQETQYF; CDR3nt: TGTGCCAGCTCACCAGGGACTAGCGGGTTTCAAGAGACCCAGTACTTC; j_gene: TRBJ2-5; d_gene: TRBD2; abundance: few; v_gene: TRBV18
CDR3aa: CASSETSETQYF; CDR3nt: TGTGCCAGCAGCGAAACCTCGGAGACCCAGTACTTC; j_gene: TRBJ2-5; d_gene: NA; abundance: many; v_gene: TRBV7-6
CDR3aa: CASSYGQGAGFSEAFF; CDR3nt: TGTGCCAGCAGTTACGGGCAGGGGGCCGGTTTTTCTGAAGCTTTCTTT; j_gene: TRBJ1-1; d_gene: TRBD1; abundance: NA; v_gene: TRBV6-6
CDR3aa: CASSKQGQLGNQPQHF; CDR3nt: TGTGCCAGCAGCAAACAAGGACAGTTGGGCAATCAGCCCCAGCATTTT; j_gene: TRBJ1-5; d_gene: NA; abundance: few; v_gene: TRBV7-2
CDR3aa: CASGPSANTGELFF; CDR3nt: TGTGCTAGTGGCCCCTCGGCGAACACCGGGGAGCTGTTTTTT; j_gene: TRBJ2-2; d_gene: NA; abundance: NA; v_gene: TRBV12-5
CDR3aa: CASSFFVPTPTGELFF; CDR3nt: TGTGCCAGCAGCTTTTTTGTGCCCACCCCGACCGGGGAGCTGTTTTTT; j_gene: TRBJ2-2; d_gene: NA; abundance: few; v_gene: TRBV5-5
CDR3aa: CASSFSSDTDTQYF; CDR3nt: TGCGCCAGCAGTTTCTCGTCGGACACAGATACGCAGTATTTT; j_gene: TRBJ2-3; d_gene: NA; abundance: many; v_gene: TRBV5-1
CDR3aa: CASSPDSTPYGYTF; CDR3nt: TGTGCCAGCAGCCCGGACTCTACTCCCTATGGCTACACCTTC; j_gene: TRBJ1-2; d_gene: NA; abundance: few; v_gene: TRBV7-8
CDR3aa: CASSVDPSNTGELFF; CDR3nt: TGTGCCAGCAGCGTAGACCCTTCGAACACCGGGGAGCTGTTTTTT; j_gene: TRBJ2-2; d_gene: NA; abundance: few; v_gene: TRBV9
CDR3aa: CASSPDRGPGEQYF; CDR3nt: TGTGCCAGCAGCCCCGACAGGGGGCCAGGCGAGCAGTACTTC; j_gene: TRBJ2-7; d_gene: TRBD1; abundance: NA; v_gene: TRBV4-2
CDR3aa: CASSAQGEYNYGYTF; CDR3nt: TGTGCCAGCAGCGCTCAGGGGGAGTATAACTATGGCTACACCTTC; j_gene: TRBJ1-2; d_gene: TRBD1; abundance: NA; v_gene: TRBV7-8
CDR3aa: CASSGYDRSNEKLFF; CDR3nt: TGTGCCAGCTCAGGGTACGACAGGAGTAATGAAAAACTGTTTTTT; j_gene: TRBJ1-4; d_gene: NA; abundance: many; v_gene: TRBV7-9
CDR3aa: CASSAGTVGALF; CDR3nt: TGTGCCAGCAGTGCTGGGACTGTGGGGGCTCTCTTT; j_gene: TRBJ1-1; d_gene: NA; abundance: NA; v_gene: TRBV2
CDR3aa: CASSRGSGNTIYF; CDR3nt: TGTGCCAGCAGTCGCGGAAGTGGAAACACCATATATTTT; j_gene: TRBJ1-3; d_gene: NA; abundance: few; v_gene: TRBV27
CDR3aa: CASRKQGSDTQYF; CDR3nt: TGTGCCAGCAGGAAACAGGGGTCAGATACGCAGTATTTT; j_gene: TRBJ2-3; d_gene: TRBD1; abundance: NA; v_gene: TRBV6-1
CDR3aa: CASSQAPPGQGNSPLHF; CDR3nt: TGCGCCAGCAGCCAAGCTCCTCCGGGACAGGGGAATTCACCCCTCCACTTT; j_gene: TRBJ1-6; d_gene: TRBD1; abundance: few; v_gene: TRBV4-3
CDR3aa: CASSWWRGTGTRDTQYF; CDR3nt: TGTGCCAGCAGCTGGTGGCGCGGGACAGGTACGAGAGATACGCAGTATTTT; j_gene: TRBJ2-3; d_gene: TRBD1; abundance: few; v_gene: TRBV5-6
CDR3aa: CASSLNSGGAVEQFF; CDR3nt: TGTGCCAGCAGTTTAAATAGCGGGGGGGCCGTTGAGCAGTTCTTC; j_gene: TRBJ2-1; d_gene: TRBD2; abundance: NA; v_gene: TRBV27
CDR3aa: CSARDTSDEQYF; CDR3nt: TGCAGCGCTCGGGACACCTCTGACGAGCAGTACTTC; j_gene: TRBJ2-7; d_gene: NA; abundance: NA; v_gene: TRBV29-1
CDR3aa: CSARVRGYEQYF; CDR3nt: TGCAGTGCTAGAGTACGTGGCTACGAGCAGTACTTC; j_gene: TRBJ2-7; d_gene: NA; abundance: few; v_gene: TRBV20-1
CDR3aa: CASSVGTRGEKLFF; CDR3nt: TGTGCCAGCAGTGTGGGAACTCGGGGGGAAAAACTGTTTTTT; j_gene: TRBJ1-4; d_gene: NA; abundance: NA; v_gene: TRBV2
CDR3aa: CASSHNFVAFF; CDR3nt: TGTGCCAGCAGCCACAACTTTGTAGCTTTCTTT; j_gene: TRBJ1-1; d_gene: NA; abundance: few; v_gene: TRBV6-5